The subject of this entry is one T cell receptor beta chain. A single count supports this clone. Its antigen is currently not known. Nothing much larger sits one base from this clone, and base qualities are not available. On a MiSeq, deep resolution sequencing aimed for a depth between 1 in 1 million and 1 in 200,000 T cells, with each clonotype covered about 9.2x on average. The immunoSEQ hsTCRB Kit was used to generate the TCR beta libraries. In the paper's pipeline: ImmunoSEQ Data Assistant and ImmunoSEQ Analyzer were used for data analysis, and V, D and J genes were assigned according to IMGT definitions. Clonality, which ranges from 0 to 1, was calculated as one minus the normalized Shannon entropy of productive rearrangement frequencies. Only overrepresented clonotypes making up at least 0.05% of each patient's repertoire were included in the public clonotype analysis. Some 13 age-matched healthy donor repertoires from immuneACCESS served as clonality controls. The table was pulled from immuneACCESS by TCRdb, which kept in-frame rearrangements only. Such tables lose some clones; where checked, under half of the loss comes from unresolved V genes, and the rest has no known cause. That table supplies the V and J calls and clone size; D and trimming were determined from the DNA. The sample table contains roughly 300,000 clones; only one count was recorded for 76% of them. The top ten clones comprise about 6% of the sample.

This sample is drawn from a study of cytotoxic CD8 clonotypes in ibrutinib-treated CLL (dated by TCRdb to the early 2020s). With regard to the full study: The cohort was composed of about a dozen relapsed/refractory and about 15 treatment-naive patients; IGHV unmutated status was identified in roughly 17 patients. Samples averaged approximately 250,000 productive templates and around 91,000 productive rearrangements. Cryopreserved peripheral blood mononuclear cells were collected at three points: before therapy, at response, and at either sustained remission or disease progression. Of the 90 or so participants in the trial, about two dozen had longitudinal samples available. Partial responses were observed in approximately 24 patients and complete responses in 2; after a median follow-up of 68 months, remission was maintained in about 15 patients and progression was observed in roughly 12. Samples at response were collected after a median of roughly twelve months of treatment, with a range of roughly 6 to 40 months. Every sample from remission and from progressive disease was obtained while the patients were still on ibrutinib.

Reading the label with the study, this specimen's time point is: progressive disease on ibrutinib. Roughly 2.2 micrograms of genomic DNA were extracted from cryopreserved PBMCs for TCR beta library preparation. Longitudinal blood samples from CLL patients receiving ibrutinib monotherapy were subjected to high-throughput TCR beta sequencing. Patients were enrolled in a phase 2 open-label single-center ibrutinib monotherapy trial. Summary of the overall study and its limitations: Clonality increased at ibrutinib response, stayed stable in sustained remission, and fell back toward baseline at progression. Sampling times were not matched between patients in sustained remission and patients whose disease was progressing, and lymph node repertoires were not examined. Public clonotypes were found to be uncommon and were observed to contract or remain stable during treatment; the increase in clonality was shown to reflect expansion of private clonotypes at ibrutinib response. Baseline clonality exceeded that of age-matched healthy donors and correlated strongly with circulating CD8+ T-cell counts.

The sequence came from a human donor with chronic lymphocytic leukemia. This specimen consisted of PBMCs, obtained at disease progression, from a patient treated with ibrutinib.

The CDR3 reads as follows: CASSPTTGFGEQYF. The base sequence is TGTGCCAGCTCACCTACGACAGGGTTTGGCGAGCAGTACTTC. The chain joins TRBV18 to TRBJ2-7, and TRBD1 matches 7 of the central bases. Via the germline V gene, CDR1 is KGHSH and CDR2 LQKENI. The CDR3 runs 14 residues from the cysteine to the phenylalanine. Just CDR3 DNA is preserved here, 42 bases in frame from base 1. V and J are trimmed by 3 bases and 6 bases, and the gene matches miss 8 bases of the junction.